This is a list of T cell receptor beta chains from one sample in a study of T cell responses to AZD1222 COVID-19 vaccine. Sequencing used immunoSEQ multiplex PCR; TCRdb keeps in-frame clones, though not all of them. Altogether some 110,000 clones are present, roughly 89% being singletons, with the ten largest covering 44%. The sample here was peripheral blood, taken 28 days after the second AZD1222 dose. These receptors all come from an adult who received the AZD1222 COVID-19 vaccine. CDR3s include the opening cysteine and the closing phenylalanine or tryptophan. The D gene is left open where the match is weak. Rows give clone size only sometimes, using once, few, many, or a class for an expanded clone.

TRBJ2-6 | NA | TRBV6-6 | NA | TGTGCCACCCTTGACAGCTCTGGGGCCAACGTCCTGACTTTC | CATLDSSGANVLTF
TRBJ2-6 | NA | TRBV2 | NA | TGTGCCAGCAGTGAAGCATCTGGGGCCAACGTCCTGACTTTC | CASSEASGANVLTF
TRBJ1-2 | NA | TRBV19 | NA | TGTGCCAGTAGTATACTCGGTCAGAGGGGCTATGGCTACACCTTC | CASSILGQRGYGYTF
TRBJ2-3 | NA | TRBV18 | NA | TGTGCCAGCTCACCAAGCACAGATACGCAGTATTTT | CASSPSTDTQYF
TRBJ2-1 | NA | TRBV11-3 | NA | TGTGCCAGCAGCTCAGGCCGGATCAGCGTCGGATACAATGAGCAGTTCTTC | CASSSGRISVGYNEQFF
TRBJ1-6 | NA | TRBV6-5 | TRBD1 | TGTGCCAGCGTAGGACAGGGGGGTTCACCCCTCCACTTT | CASVGQGGSPLHF
TRBJ2-5 | NA | TRBV7-6 | NA | TGTGCCAGCAGCTTATCCCGGGTCCAAGAGACCCAGTACTTC | CASSLSRVQETQYF
TRBJ1-5 | NA | TRBV7-2 | NA | TGTGCCAGCAGCGTCGACAGAAATCAGCCCCAGCATTTT | CASSVDRNQPQHF
TRBJ2-7 | NA | TRBV5-1 | NA | TGCGCCAGCAGCCCCCGACAGGCACCGACCTACGAGCAGTACTTC | CASSPRQAPTYEQYF
TRBJ1-1 | NA | TRBV12-3/TRBV12-4 | NA | TGTGCCAGCAGTTTCGCAGGGAACACTGAAGCTTTCTTT | CASSFAGNTEAFF
TRBJ2-7 | NA | TRBV28 | NA | TGTGCCAGCATGACCCTTTGGGGGGCTTACGAGCAGTACTTC | CASMTLWGAYEQYF
TRBJ2-1 | few | TRBV14 | NA | TGTGCCAGCAGCCAGGGCCTTCGGTTCACAAGCTCCTACAATGAGCAGTTCTTC | CASSQGLRFTSSYNEQFF
TRBJ2-2 | NA | TRBV7-3 | NA | TGTGCCAGCAGCTTATCGGGAGTGACCGGGGAGCTGTTTTTT | CASSLSGVTGELFF
TRBJ2-1 | NA | TRBV24-1 | TRBD1 | TGTGCCACCAGTGCCCTGTTGGGCCAGACAGGGGCGAATGAGCAGTTCTTC | CATSALLGQTGANEQFF
TRBJ1-2 | NA | TRBV29-1 | NA | TGCAGCGTTGATAAGTACAGAGAAAATGAAGGGAACTATGGCTACACCTTC | CSVDKYRENEGNYGYTF
TRBJ1-4 | NA | TRBV29-1 | TRBD1 | TGCAGCGTTGAGCTTCCAGGGGGAACTAATGAAAAACTGTTTTTT | CSVELPGGTNEKLFF
TRBJ2-7 | NA | TRBV4-1 | TRBD2 | TGCGCCAGCAGCCAAGTTTCGGGACTATTATACGAGCAGTACTTC | CASSQVSGLLYEQYF
TRBJ2-7 | once | TRBV24-1 | NA | TGTGCCACCAGTGATGGACACGTCTACGAGCAGTACTTC | CATSDGHVYEQYF
TRBJ2-7 | NA | TRBV28 | NA | TGTGCCAGCAATGCTTTTGCTAGCGACTCCTACGAGCAGTACTTC | CASNAFASDSYEQYF
TRBJ2-1 | NA | TRBV7-3 | NA | TGTGCCAGCAGCTTAACCGGAGGATCCTACAATGAGCAGTTCTTC | CASSLTGGSYNEQFF
TRBJ1-1 | NA | TRBV5-1 | NA | TGCGCCAGCAGCCGGGACACGGGGGGCACTGAAGCTTTCTTT | CASSRDTGGTEAFF
TRBJ2-7 | NA | TRBV29-1 | NA | TGCAGCGTTGAAGACCCGGACTACAACGAGCAGTACTTC | CSVEDPDYNEQYF
TRBJ2-7 | NA | TRBV5-1 | TRBD2 | TGCGCCAGCAGCTTGGGCGGCACTAGCGGGAGCTACGAGCAGTACTTC | CASSLGGTSGSYEQYF
TRBJ1-5 | NA | TRBV6-2/TRBV6-3 | TRBD1 | TGTGCCAGCAGTTATCCGGGACAGGGGGCGGGGGGCAATCAGCCCCAGCATTTT | CASSYPGQGAGGNQPQHF
TRBJ2-1 | NA | TRBV9 | NA | TGTGCCAGCAGCGTAGACAGCGCAGTCGCCTACAATGAGCAGTTCTTC | CASSVDSAVAYNEQFF
TRBJ2-7 | NA | TRBV5-1 | NA | TGCGCCAGCCGGACGGAAACCTACGAGCAGTACTTC | CASRTETYEQYF
TRBJ1-4 | few | TRBV7-9 | TRBD1 | TGTGCCAGCAGCCTCACGCGGGACAGGGGTGAAAAACTGTTTTTT | CASSLTRDRGEKLFF
TRBJ1-1 | NA | TRBV3-1/TRBV3-2 | NA | TGTGCCAGCAGCCAAATGACGAACACTGAAGCTTTCTTT | CASSQMTNTEAFF
TRBJ2-1 | NA | TRBV28 | NA | TGTGCCAGCAGTTTATCGGCAGGGCAAAATGAGCAGTTCTTC | CASSLSAGQNEQFF
TRBJ2-2 | NA | TRBV24-1 | NA | TGTGCCACTACTTCCTCGGGACCACTCGCGAACACCGGGGAGCTGTTTTTT | CATTSSGPLANTGELFF
TRBJ2-1 | once | TRBV11-1 | TRBD2 | TGTGCCAGCAGCTTATTTAGCGGGAGTAAAGATGAGCAGTTCTTC | CASSLFSGSKDEQFF
TRBJ2-3 | NA | TRBV27 | TRBD2 | TGTGCCAGCACTTTATCGGGGCGGGAGGGGGGCACAGATACGCAGTATTTT | CASTLSGREGGTDTQYF
TRBJ1-1 | NA | TRBV19 | NA | TGTGCCAGTAGATTGACTGGGGGGAACACTGAAGCTTTCTTT | CASRLTGGNTEAFF
TRBJ1-1 | NA | TRBV28 | NA | TGTGCCAGCATCTGGACGGGGCCTCACACTGAAGCTTTCTTT | CASIWTGPHTEAFF
TRBJ2-1 | NA | TRBV4-3 | TRBD2 | TGCGCCAGCAGCCAAGGCGGGAGGGCCGGGGATGAGCAGTTCTTC | CASSQGGRAGDEQFF
TRBJ1-1 | few | TRBV5-1 | TRBD1 | TGCGCCAGCAGCCGGGGACAGGAGAACACTGAAGCTTTCTTT | CASSRGQENTEAFF
TRBJ2-3 | NA | TRBV21-1 | NA | TGTGCCAGCAGCCGGAAGGTAGGGGACTCCCTTCGGGGAGATACGCAGTATTTT | CASSRKVGDSLRGDTQYF
TRBJ1-5 | NA | TRBV12-3/TRBV12-4 | NA | TGTGCCAGCAGAACAGGGAATCAGCCCCAGCATTTT | CASRTGNQPQHF
TRBJ1-5 | once | TRBV29-1 | NA | TGCAGCGTTGTTTGGGGAAACAATCAGCCCCAGCATTTT | CSVVWGNNQPQHF
TRBJ2-1 | NA | TRBV7-9 | NA | TGTGCCAGCAGCTTAGCACTAGCAGGTAATGAGCAGTTCTTC | CASSLALAGNEQFF
TRBJ2-5 | NA | TRBV30 | NA | TGTGCCTGGAGAGGGCTGGGGGGGACCCAGTACTTC | CAWRGLGGTQYF
TRBJ2-3 | few | TRBV5-1 | NA | TGCGCCAGCAGCCTGAAAGGGCCCCGCACAGATACGCAGTATTTT | CASSLKGPRTDTQYF
TRBJ1-1 | NA | TRBV7-2 | NA | TGTGCCAGCAGCTTAGTCGGGGGGGGTGAAGCTTTCTTT | CASSLVGGGEAFF
TRBJ2-4 | NA | TRBV5-1 | NA | TGCGCCAGCAGCTTTACACAGGGGGGGAAAAACATTCAGTACTTC | CASSFTQGGKNIQYF
TRBJ2-1 | NA | TRBV28 | TRBD1 | TGTGCCAGCCTCCCGGGACAGACCTACAATGAGCAGTTCTTC | CASLPGQTYNEQFF
TRBJ1-4 | NA | TRBV7-9 | TRBD1 | TGTGCCAGCAGCTCAACAGGGGGGAAACTGTTTTTT | CASSSTGGKLFF
TRBJ2-7 | few | TRBV30 | NA | TGTGCCTGGAGAGCAAGGCTGGGCACCCTCTCCTACGAGCAGTACTTC | CAWRARLGTLSYEQYF
TRBJ1-4 | NA | TRBV19 | NA | TGTGCCAGTAGTATAGGGCTCGGCCAAAAACTGTTTTTT | CASSIGLGQKLFF
TRBJ1-5 | NA | TRBV3-1/TRBV3-2 | NA | TGTGCCAGCAGCCTTGGACGGGGCAATCAGCCCCAGCATTTT | CASSLGRGNQPQHF
TRBJ2-7 | NA | TRBV28 | NA | TGTGCCAGCAGGGGGGGGGCCGAGCAGTACTTC | CASRGGAEQYF
TRBJ2-3 | NA | TRBV7-7 | NA | TGTGCCAGCAGCTTAGGCCCCCAAGATACGCAGTATTTT | CASSLGPQDTQYF
TRBJ2-7 | NA | TRBV18 | TRBD2 | TGTGCCAGCTCACCAATGGTTGGTGGACTAGCGGGAGACTACGAGCAGTACTTC | CASSPMVGGLAGDYEQYF
TRBJ2-1 | NA | TRBV18 | NA | TGTGCCGGACAACCCTCAAACCACAATGAGCAGTTCTTC | CAGQPSNHNEQFF
TRBJ2-2 | NA | TRBV12-2 | NA | TGTGCAAGTCGCTTACCTCACACCGGGGAGCTGTTTTTT | CASRLPHTGELFF
TRBJ1-2 | NA | TRBV7-9 | TRBD1 | TGTGCCAGCAGCTTAGGGGACAGGGGTTATAGAAACTATGGCTACACCTTC | CASSLGDRGYRNYGYTF